This T cell receptor beta chain was recovered during a study of blood T cell repertoires in COVID-19. Study overall: Specimens from acute and convalescent COVID-19 originated in the United States, Italy and Spain. Sample material is recorded as cDNA or gDNA derived from T cells, B-cell-depleted T cells, or PBMCs.

In the original analysis: For nucleated cells, counts were estimated from reference gene primer amplification. Data came from immunoSEQ multiplex PCR; TCRdb stores just in-frame clones and leaves some out. The V and J calls and the clone size are those of that table, but D and trimming were determined from the DNA. The data show 180,000 or so clones, around four fifths seen once. Germline CDR1 is SEHNR and CDR2 is FQNEAQ (reference sequence). The CDR3 extends over 15 amino acids. Trimming stripped 2 bases from V and 0 bases from J, with 10 bases between. This clonotype was obtained from a woman older than 75 with active or convalescent COVID-19. Sequences were obtained from peripheral blood. This rearrangement joins TRBV7-9 to TRBJ1-1; no clear D gene. The CDR3 region is CASSLTDRLNTEAFF. CDR3 bases: TGTGCCAGCAGCTTAACAGACCGACTGAACACTGAAGCTTTCTTT.